A single sample is the source of the 14 T cell receptor beta chains below, sequenced in a study of early T cells in non-severe SARS-CoV-2 infection. From the 5' RACE reads, TCRdb called clonotypes with MiXCR, one entry per CDR3 protein. The table includes 84,000 or so distinct CDR3 sequences, about 12% detected once. Sequenced material: whole blood. These receptor sequences come from an adult who was a healthcare worker with PCR-confirmed SARS-CoV-2 infection or an uninfected control (not recorded which).

This clonotype was seen many times. The V and J genes are TRBV29-1 and TRBJ2-5; D remains unclear. This CDR3 contains 13 residues. Trimming stripped 3 bases from V and 4 bases from J, with 12 bases between. CDR1 is SQVTM, CDR2 ANQGSEA, per germline. Here the CDR3 DNA reads TGCAGCGTTGATATGGGGTTCCCAGAGACCCAGTACTTC. Protein sequence: CSVDMGFPETQYF.

This chain connects TRBV18 to TRBJ1-2; 8 bases agree with TRBD1. V trimming: 3 bases; J trimming: 3 bases; junction bases outside the gene matches: 9. This CDR3 is built from 16 residues. Germline V gene sequence: CDR1 KGHSH, CDR2 LQKENI. The CDR3 DNA sequence: TGTGCCAGCTCACCTTTAACAGGGGGATCAGACTATGGCTACACCTTC. It specifies CASSPLTGGSDYGYTF.

The sample holds many counts of this clonotype. The V and J genes are TRBV2 and TRBJ2-1; TRBD1 aligns across 7 bases. The V gene end was trimmed by 7 bases and the J gene end by 5 bases; junction bases not matched to a gene: 8. The CDR3 contains 14 residues. Germline V CDR1 and CDR2: SNHLY, FYNNEI. The CDR3 sequence: CASMRDRPDNEQFF. The CDR3 coding sequence is TGTGCCAGCATGAGGGACAGACCAGACAATGAGCAGTTCTTC.

Ten or more counts support this clonotype. This chain joins TRBV3-1 and TRBJ1-1, with D possibly being TRBD1 (5 bases). The CDR3 totals 13 residues. The ends were cut back, 1 base at V and 11 bases at J, with 14 bases in the middle. CDR1 LGHDT and CDR2 YNNKEL come from the germline V gene (reference sequence). CDR3 DNA sequence: TGTGCCAGCAGCCAAGGGGGAAGGGGTGGTGCTTTCTTT. This encodes CASSQGGRGGAFF.

This clonotype was picked up many times. The chain is built from TRBV2 and TRBJ2-1; D is unclear. The CDR3 contains 11 residues. The germline V and J ends were trimmed by 7 bases and 6 bases, with 7 bases remaining between them. The germline V gene encodes CDR1 SNHLY and CDR2 FYNNEI. The CDR3 here is CASKEGNEQFF. The CDR3 DNA reads TGTGCCAGCAAGGAAGGCAATGAGCAGTTCTTC.

The chain joins TRBV3-1 to TRBJ2-1, with 8 bases aligning to TRBD1. The J segment lost 4 bases and the V segment lost 0 bases, leaving 5 bases of the junction unmatched. The CDR3 length is 16 residues. The germline gives CDR1 LGHDT, CDR2 YNNKEL (reference sequence). DNA of the CDR3: TGTGCCAGCAGCCAAGAAACAGGGGGGATTTACAATGAGCAGTTCTTC. It is translated as CASSQETGGIYNEQFF.

This clonotype was observed many times. This sequence joins TRBV20-1 and TRBJ2-3; 10 nucleotides line up with TRBD2. The CDR3 runs 16 residues. Germline assignment: CDR1 DFQATT and CDR2 SNEGSKA (reference sequence). J was trimmed by 1 base and V by 5 bases; bases with no gene match: 9. The CDR3 DNA sequence: TGCAGTGCTTCGCTACCCGGGACTAGCGGCACAGATACGCAGTATTTT. Its translation: CSASLPGTSGTDTQYF.

This clonotype was detected ten times or more. J is TRBJ1-5 and V is TRBV3-1, with a tentative D call TRBD1 (5 bases). This CDR3 contains 15 residues. Deletions cut 1 base from V and 4 bases from J, with 11 bases between. Germline CDR1 reads LGHDT; CDR2 reads YNNKEL (reference sequence). In nucleotides, the CDR3 is TGTGCCAGCAGCCAAGCCGGCAGGGAAAATCAGCCCCAGCATTTT. It yields the protein CASSQAGRENQPQHF.

This clonotype was observed a few times. This sequence joins TRBV9 and TRBJ2-1; TRBD2 matches 11 bases. Trimming took 1 base from V and 8 from J; bases not matched to a gene: 8. Germline V gene data show CDR1 as SGDLS and CDR2 as YYNGEE. This CDR3 has 16 residues. DNA of the CDR3: TGTGCCAGCAGCGTAACCGGGACTAGCGGTAAGCATGAGCAGTTCTTC. This codes for CASSVTGTSGKHEQFF.

This clonotype was counted between two and nine times. This chain joins TRBV12-3 or TRBV12-4 and TRBJ2-1, with D unresolved. Trimming stripped 3 bases from V and 4 bases from J, with 13 bases between. The length of the CDR3 is 15 residues. CDR3 sequence reads: CASSFGRLGYNEQFF. CDR3 nucleotides: TGTGCCAGCAGTTTCGGCCGATTAGGATACAATGAGCAGTTCTTC.

V usage is TRBV14 and J usage is TRBJ2-3, with 10 bases identical to TRBD2. This CDR3 is built from 14 residues. The junction had 5 bases not matched to a gene; V was cut back by 7 bases and J by 4 bases. CDR1 and CDR2 from the germline V gene are SGHDN and FVKESK. As DNA, the CDR3 is TGTGCCAGCACCCAGCGGGGGGGTCCAGATACGCAGTATTTT. Protein: CASTQRGGPDTQYF. The variable domain in full, with the rest retrieved from reference TRBV14 and TRBJ2-3, is EAGVTQFPSHSVIEKGQTVTLRCDPISGHDNLYWYRRVMGKEIKFLLHFVKESKQDESGMPNNRFLAERTGGTYSTLKVQPAELEDSGVYFCASTQRGGPDTQYFGPGTRLTVL.

This clonotype was recorded at least ten times. The chain combines TRBV7-8 with TRBJ2-7; 11 nucleotides line up with TRBD1. CDR3 length equals 15 residues. Germline V gives CDR1 SGHVS, CDR2 FQNEAQ. Trimming removed 5 bases from V and 5 bases from J; junction bases left unmatched: 8. The CDR3 sequence is CASSSRTGGVDEQYF. The CDR3 DNA follows: TGTGCCAGCAGCAGCCGGACAGGGGGCGTCGACGAGCAGTACTTC.

In its sample, this clonotype was seen many times. J is TRBJ2-1 and V is TRBV20-1; perhaps TRBD2 as D (5 bases). CDR3 length equals 16 residues. Germline CDR1 is DFQATT and CDR2 is SNEGSKA (reference sequence). Trimming removed 6 bases from V and 0 bases from J, with 18 bases in between. The CDR3 here is CSAPGREGHSYNEQFF. CDR3 sequence (DNA): TGCAGTGCCCCCGGACGCGAGGGCCACTCCTACAATGAGCAGTTCTTC.

Many counts were recorded for this clonotype. The rearrangement joins TRBV19 to TRBJ2-3; TRBD2 aligns across 7 bases. V shed 7 bases and J 2 bases; nucleotides not matched to a gene: 15. In germline, CDR1 is LNHDA, CDR2 SQIVND (reference sequence). The CDR3 is 17 residues long. DNA of the CDR3: TGTGCCAGTACCGAAATCTGGGGGGGGACCGACACAGATACGCAGTATTTT. Amino acid sequence: CASTEIWGGTDTDTQYF.